The 8 T cell receptor beta chains reported below all come from one sample, sequenced in a study of T cell changes during pregnancy in multiple sclerosis (dated by TCRdb to between 2018 and 2021). Library construction relied on the immunoSEQ multiplex PCR assay. TCRdb mirrors the immuneACCESS table, restricted to in-frame sequences. Some clones are absent from its copies; in checked studies, under half trace to an unresolved V gene, and the reason for the others is unknown. For this sample the table gives about 48,000 clones, of which around 92% were detected only once. 0.75% to 0.95% of the sample rests with the top ten. Sequencing was performed on CD4+ T cells from peripheral blood mononuclear cells, taken in the second trimester of pregnancy. The receptors come from a female donor in good health, enrolled as a control in a pregnancy study.

The gene calls are TRBV11-1 and TRBJ2-2, with a weak D call TRBD2 (5 bases). The length of the CDR3 is 16 residues. V lost 5 bases, J lost 0 bases, and 13 bases lay in between. Germline V gene data show CDR1 as SGHAT and CDR2 as FQDESV (reference sequence). The CDR3 protein is CASSLSLAPNTGELFF. The DNA of the CDR3 is TGTGCCAGCAGCCTGTCCCTAGCACCGAACACCGGGGAGCTGTTTTTT.

The chain combines TRBV7-9 with TRBJ1-3, with D hard to call. This CDR3 has 14 amino acids. Trimming shortened V by 5 bases and J by 4 bases, and 12 bases separated the two germline ends. The germline V gene has CDR1 SEHNR and CDR2 FQNEAQ (reference sequence). The CDR3 DNA sequence: TGTGCCAGCAGCCCAAGGGAGAGGGGAAACACCATATATTTT. This translates into CASSPRERGNTIYF.

The V and J genes are TRBV28 and TRBJ1-1, with D possibly TRBD1 on 5 matching bases. V dropped 2 bases and J dropped 3 bases, with 13 bases sitting between them. This CDR3 spans 15 amino acids. Germline V gene sequence: CDR1 MDHEN, CDR2 SYDVKM. Written as DNA, the CDR3 is TGTGCCAGCAGTTTACCATCCCTCAGGGACACTGAAGCTTTCTTT. This translates into CASSLPSLRDTEAFF.

This clone was picked up one time. This sequence joins TRBV7-3 and TRBJ2-2, with 8 bases that match TRBD1. CDR3 length: 15 residues. Looked up from germline, CDR1 is SGHTA and CDR2 is FQGTGA. V was pared by 5 bases and J by 5 bases, with 7 bases of the junction left unmatched. The CDR3 DNA follows: TGTGCCAGCAGCCGCGACAGGGGCCGAACCGGGGAGCTGTTTTTT. Residues: CASSRDRGRTGELFF. Complete variable domain (other parts from reference TRBV7-3 and TRBJ2-2): GAGVSQTPSNKVTEKGKYVELRCDPISGHTALYWYRQSLGQGPEFLIYFQGTGAADDSGLPNDRFFAVRPEGSVSTLKIQRTERGDSAVYLCASSRDRGRTGELFFGEGSRLTVL.

The chain links TRBV5-1 to TRBJ1-4, with 7 bases fitting TRBD1. The CDR3 has 14 residues. Germline CDR1 is SGHRS and CDR2 is YFSETQ. V shed 7 bases and J 4 bases; nucleotides not matched to a gene: 7. Written as DNA, the CDR3 is TGCGCCAGCGCAGTGGGACAGTTTAATGAAAAACTGTTTTTT. Its protein product is CASAVGQFNEKLFF.

In DNA form, the CDR3 reads TGTGCCAGCAGTTACAACGGGTTCTCTGGAAACACCATATATTTT. It encodes CASSYNGFSGNTIYF. The chain recombines TRBV6-5 with TRBJ1-3, with no clear D. Germline V gene lookup returns CDR1 MNHEY and CDR2 SVGAGI. The V end lost 2 bases, the J end lost 0 bases, and 8 bases lay between the germline ends. CDR3 length: 15 residues.

V usage is TRBV20-1 and J usage is TRBJ1-1; unclear D gene. Germline lookup yields CDR1 DFQATT and CDR2 SNEGSKA (reference sequence). There are 10 residues in the CDR3. The V end was cut by 3 bases, the J end by 11 bases, with 10 bases between. CDR3 residues: CSARRGRAFF. In DNA, the CDR3 is TGCAGTGCTAGGCGGGGAAGGGCTTTCTTT.

In regard to this clone: A read error may produce the germline difference seen at one junction end. This CDR3 is also generated by other DNA sequences in the sample. The genes are TRBV28 and TRBJ1-2; TRBD1 matches 11 bases. CDR1 MDHEN and CDR2 SYDVKM come from the germline V gene. CDR3 length: 14 residues. The CDR3 DNA follows: TGTGCCAGCTGGGACAGGGGGAGCGGCTATGGCTACACTTTC. Translating gives CASWDRGSGYGYTF.